This T cell receptor (beta chain) came from a study of T cell changes during pregnancy in multiple sclerosis. V lost 4 bases and J lost 0, with 16 bases in between. Germline values: CDR1 SGDLS, CDR2 YYNGEE. The CDR3 has 17 residues. The repertoire was sequenced with immunoSEQ multiplex PCR; TCRdb's copy has only in-frame clones and lacks some. This sample has 42,000 or so clones, with roughly 88% found just once. This clone was counted between two and nine times. Sequencing used CD8+ T cells from peripheral blood mononuclear cells, obtained in the first trimester of pregnancy. The receptor was isolated from a female donor with multiple sclerosis, enrolled in a pregnancy study. The rearrangement joins TRBV9 to TRBJ2-2; D is perhaps TRBD2 (6 bases). CDR3 residues: CASSPLSGDPNTGELFF. The CDR3 DNA reads as TGTGCCAGCAGCCCCCTTTCGGGGGATCCGAACACCGGGGAGCTGTTTTTT.